These 8 T cell receptor beta chains came from one sample sequenced in a study of cytomegalovirus exposure and HLA in healthy donors. Amplification used 60 Vbeta primers and 13 Jbeta primers. Data came from immunoSEQ multiplex PCR; TCRdb stores just in-frame clones and leaves some out. This sample has 120,000 to 150,000 clones, with under 70% found just once. The sample comprised PBMCs. The origin of the receptors is a woman aged 30 to 39 in good health and CMV-seropositive.

As DNA, the CDR3 is TGTGCCAGCAGCTTACGACAGATGGAAGGCTTATCCTACGAGCAGTACTTC. Translating it yields CASSLRQMEGLSYEQYF. This sequence joins TRBV11-3 and TRBJ2-7, with D maybe TRBD1 (5 bases). V was cut by 2 bases and J by 1 base, with 18 bases left in between. Germline V gene sequence: CDR1 SGHNT, CDR2 YENEEA. This CDR3 has 17 residues. The variable domain in full, completed from reference TRBV11-3 and TRBJ2-7, reads EAGVVQSPRYKIIEKKQPVAFWCNPISGHNTLYWYLQNLGQGPELLIRYENEEAVDDSQLPKDRFSAERLKGVDSTLKIQPAELGDSAVYLCASSLRQMEGLSYEQYFGPGTRLTVT.

The rearrangement joins TRBV5-1 to TRBJ1-4; D perhaps matches TRBD1 (5 bases). Deletions cut 0 bases from V and 3 bases from J, with 12 bases between. Germline V gene sequence: CDR1 SGHRS, CDR2 YFSETQ. This CDR3 comprises 16 residues. Written as DNA, the CDR3 is TGCGCCAGCAGCTTGGGTTCTGGGGCGGCTAATGAAAAACTGTTTTTT. Encoded protein: CASSLGSGAANEKLFF.

Worth noting for this clone: Different DNA sequences within this sample yield the same CDR3. CDR3 sequence (DNA): TGTGCCTGGAGTTGGGGGGGCTACGAGCAGTACTTC. As protein: CAWSWGGYEQYF. The V and J genes are TRBV30 and TRBJ2-7; TRBD2 agrees at 7 bases. Germline V gene sequence: CDR1 GTSNPN, CDR2 SVGIG (reference sequence). Unmatched junction bases numbered 1, after V lost 2 bases and J lost 3 bases. The CDR3 runs to 12 residues.

J is TRBJ1-3 and V is TRBV7-9; a weak D match, TRBD1 (5 bases). With 10 bases removed from V and 4 bases from J, the gap between germline ends came to 17 bases. Germline V gives CDR1 SEHNR, CDR2 FQNEAQ (reference sequence). CDR3 length equals 14 residues. Written as DNA, the CDR3 is TGTGCCATCGTAAGACAGCTCGCCGGAAACACCATATATTTT. Encoded protein: CAIVRQLAGNTIYF.

V is TRBV7-2 and J is TRBJ2-5; no reliable D call. Germline V gene sequence: CDR1 SGHTA, CDR2 FQGNSA. CDR3 length: 14 amino acids. Trimming removed 7 bases at V and 5 bases at J, with 17 bases between. The CDR3 coding sequence is TGTGCCAGCAATCGCGGCCTGGGTGGCGAGACCCAGTACTTC. Its translation is CASNRGLGGETQYF.

CDR3 nucleotides: TGTGCCAGCAGCGCAGGGTCAACGGGCAATCAGCCCCAGCATTTT. Amino acids: CASSAGSTGNQPQHF. The chain carries TRBV9 and TRBJ1-5; D perhaps matches TRBD1 (5 bases). Trimming cost V 3 bases and J 2 bases, with 12 bases left between them. The germline V gene has CDR1 SGDLS and CDR2 YYNGEE. The CDR3 runs 15 residues.

The chain is built from TRBV7-6 and TRBJ2-5, with 8 bases identical to TRBD2. The CDR3 runs 14 residues. Germline trimming cut 7 bases from V and 4 bases from J; bases unmatched to any gene: 8. Germline V gives CDR1 SGHVS, CDR2 FNYEAQ. Here the CDR3 DNA reads TGTGCCAGCAACAACGGGGGGGTTCTAGAGACCCAGTACTTC. Encoded protein: CASNNGGVLETQYF.

V and J are TRBV7-3 and TRBJ2-7; a weak D match, TRBD2 (5 bases). V lost 2 bases to trimming and J lost 1 base, with 21 bases between them. The CDR3 contains 18 residues. Germline V gives CDR1 SGHTA, CDR2 FQGTGA. The CDR3 spells CASSLWGTGRTGSYEQYF. CDR3 DNA sequence: TGTGCCAGCAGCTTATGGGGTACTGGACGGACGGGGTCCTACGAGCAGTACTTC. Based on the CDR3 plus reference TRBV7-3 and TRBJ2-7, the full variable domain is GAGVSQTPSNKVTEKGKYVELRCDPISGHTALYWYRQSLGQGPEFLIYFQGTGAADDSGLPNDRFFAVRPEGSVSTLKIQRTERGDSAVYLCASSLWGTGRTGSYEQYFGPGTRLTVT.